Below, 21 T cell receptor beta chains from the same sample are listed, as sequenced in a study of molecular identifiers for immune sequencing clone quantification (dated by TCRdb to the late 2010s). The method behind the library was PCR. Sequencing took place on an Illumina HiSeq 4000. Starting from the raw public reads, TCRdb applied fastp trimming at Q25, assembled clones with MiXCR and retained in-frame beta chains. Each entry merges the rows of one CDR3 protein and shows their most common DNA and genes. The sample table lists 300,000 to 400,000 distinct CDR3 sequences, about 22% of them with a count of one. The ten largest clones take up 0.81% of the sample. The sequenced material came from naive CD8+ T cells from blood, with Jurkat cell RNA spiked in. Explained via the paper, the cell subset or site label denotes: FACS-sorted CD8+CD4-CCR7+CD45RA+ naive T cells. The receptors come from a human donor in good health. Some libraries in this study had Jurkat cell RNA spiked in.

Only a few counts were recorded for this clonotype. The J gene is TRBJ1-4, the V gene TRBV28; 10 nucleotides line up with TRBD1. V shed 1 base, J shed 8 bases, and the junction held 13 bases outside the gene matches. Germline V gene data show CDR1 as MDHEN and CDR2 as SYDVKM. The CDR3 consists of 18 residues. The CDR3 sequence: CASSLLLFGGTGEEKLFF. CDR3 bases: TGTGCCAGCAGTTTATTACTTTTTGGCGGGACAGGGGAAGAAAAACTGTTTTTT.

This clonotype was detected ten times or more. The CDR3 nucleotides are TGCGCCAGCAGCTTGGTCGGGGGGCTCACTGAAGCTTTCTTT. It specifies CASSLVGGLTEAFF. The chain uses TRBV5-1 and TRBJ1-1; D may be TRBD1 (6 bases). The V gene lost 0 bases and the J gene lost 4 bases, with 10 bases spanning the gap. CDR1 and CDR2 from the germline V gene are SGHRS and YFSETQ. There are 14 residues in the CDR3.

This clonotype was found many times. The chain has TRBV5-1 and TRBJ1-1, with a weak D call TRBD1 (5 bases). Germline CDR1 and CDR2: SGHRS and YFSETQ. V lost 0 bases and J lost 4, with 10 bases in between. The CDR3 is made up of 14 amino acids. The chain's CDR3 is CASSLGGVSTEAFF. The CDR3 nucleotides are TGCGCCAGCAGCTTGGGAGGGGTTAGCACTGAAGCTTTCTTT.

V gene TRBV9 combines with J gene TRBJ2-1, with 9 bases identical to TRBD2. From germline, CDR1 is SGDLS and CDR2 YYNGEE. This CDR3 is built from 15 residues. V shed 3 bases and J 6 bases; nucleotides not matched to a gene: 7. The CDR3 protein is CASSAEGGGANEQFF. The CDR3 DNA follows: TGTGCCAGCAGCGCAGAAGGCGGGGGGGCCAATGAGCAGTTCTTC.

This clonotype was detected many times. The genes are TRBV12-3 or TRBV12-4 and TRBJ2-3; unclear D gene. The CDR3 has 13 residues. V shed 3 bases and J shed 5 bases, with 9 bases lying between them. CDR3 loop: CASSLEQEDTQYF. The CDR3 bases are TGTGCCAGCAGTTTGGAGCAGGAAGATACGCAGTATTTT.

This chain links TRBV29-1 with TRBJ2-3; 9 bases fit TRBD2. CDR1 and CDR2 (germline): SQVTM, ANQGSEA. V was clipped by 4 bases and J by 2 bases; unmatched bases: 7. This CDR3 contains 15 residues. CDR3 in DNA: TGCAGCGTTGTGGAGCGGGGGGCGAACACAGATACGCAGTATTTT. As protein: CSVVERGANTDTQYF.

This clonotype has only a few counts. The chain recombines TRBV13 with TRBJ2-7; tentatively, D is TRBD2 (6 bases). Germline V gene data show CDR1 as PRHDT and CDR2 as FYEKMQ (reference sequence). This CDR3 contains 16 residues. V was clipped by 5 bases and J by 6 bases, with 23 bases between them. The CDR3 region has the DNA TGTGCCAGCAGCCAACGGGGCGGGATGGGTAACTGCGAGCAGTACTTC. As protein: CASSQRGGMGNCEQYF.

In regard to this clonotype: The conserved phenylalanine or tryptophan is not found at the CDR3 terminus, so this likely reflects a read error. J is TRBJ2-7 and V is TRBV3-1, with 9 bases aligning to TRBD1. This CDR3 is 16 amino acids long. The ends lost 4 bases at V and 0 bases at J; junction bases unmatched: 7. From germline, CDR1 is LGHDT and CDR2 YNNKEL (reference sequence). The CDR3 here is CASSPRDRAISYEQYS. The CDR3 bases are TGTGCCAGCAGCCCCCGGGACAGGGCGATCTCCTACGAGCAGTACTCC.

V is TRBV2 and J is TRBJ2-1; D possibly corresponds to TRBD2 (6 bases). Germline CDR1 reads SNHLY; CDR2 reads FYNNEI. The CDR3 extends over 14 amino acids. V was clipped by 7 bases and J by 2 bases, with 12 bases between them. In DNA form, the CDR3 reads TGTGCCAGCAAGGAGGAGGGTACCTACAATGAGCAGTTCTTC. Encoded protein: CASKEEGTYNEQFF.

The CDR3 nucleotides read TGTGCCAGCAGCTCAGTGTCAGTTGGTGAGCAGTACTTC. This gives the protein CASSSVSVGEQYF. The J gene is TRBJ2-7, the V gene TRBV7-2; D gene uncertain. This CDR3 is 13 amino acids long. Germline V gene data show CDR1 as SGHTA and CDR2 as FQGNSA. Trimming pared 4 bases from V and 7 bases from J, leaving 14 bases between.

This chain's CDR3 is CSARVLAGGNQPQHF. The CDR3 bases are TGCAGTGCTAGGGTCCTGGCAGGGGGAAATCAGCCCCAGCATTTT. The rearrangement uses TRBV20-1 and TRBJ1-5; 7 bases line up with TRBD1. This CDR3 contains 15 residues. The germline V gene encodes CDR1 DFQATT and CDR2 SNEGSKA (reference sequence). V was pared by 3 bases and J by 4 bases, with 9 bases of the junction left unmatched.

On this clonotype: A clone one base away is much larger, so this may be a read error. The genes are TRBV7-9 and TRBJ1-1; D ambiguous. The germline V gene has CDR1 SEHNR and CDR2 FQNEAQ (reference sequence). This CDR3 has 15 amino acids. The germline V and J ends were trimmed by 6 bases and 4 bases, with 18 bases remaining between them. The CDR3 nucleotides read TGTGCCAGCAGTCCAGCCCCGCGGTATGGCACTGAAGCTTTCTTT. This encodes CASSPAPRYGTEAFF.

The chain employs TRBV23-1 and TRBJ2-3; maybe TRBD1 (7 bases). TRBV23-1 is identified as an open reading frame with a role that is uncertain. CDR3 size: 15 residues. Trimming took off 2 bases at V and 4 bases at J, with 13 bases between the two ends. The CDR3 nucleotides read TGCGCCAGCAGTCAAAGGGGGCGCGGGGCAGATACGCAGTATTTT. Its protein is CASSQRGRGADTQYF.

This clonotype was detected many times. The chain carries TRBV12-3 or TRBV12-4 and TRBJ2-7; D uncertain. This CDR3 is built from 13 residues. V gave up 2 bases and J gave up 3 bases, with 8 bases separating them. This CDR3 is CASSLSPGYEQYF. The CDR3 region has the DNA TGTGCCAGCAGTTTAAGCCCCGGCTACGAGCAGTACTTC.

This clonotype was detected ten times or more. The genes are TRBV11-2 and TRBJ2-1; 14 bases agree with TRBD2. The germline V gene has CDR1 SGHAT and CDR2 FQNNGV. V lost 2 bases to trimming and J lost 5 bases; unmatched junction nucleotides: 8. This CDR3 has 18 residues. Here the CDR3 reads CASSLTGTSGGYHNEQFF. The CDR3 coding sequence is TGTGCCAGCAGCTTAACCGGGACTAGCGGGGGTTACCACAATGAGCAGTTCTTC.

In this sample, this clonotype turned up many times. CDR3 region: CASSLEGRASYEQYF. The CDR3 bases are TGCGCCAGCAGCTTGGAGGGACGGGCCTCCTACGAGCAGTACTTC. This sequence joins TRBV5-1 and TRBJ2-7; TRBD1 or TRBD2 may be the D gene (5 bases each). This CDR3 spans 15 amino acids. The ends were cut back, 0 bases at V and 0 bases at J, with 10 bases in the middle. The germline V gene has CDR1 SGHRS and CDR2 YFSETQ. Complete variable domain (other parts from reference TRBV5-1 and TRBJ2-7): KAGVTQTPRYLIKTRGQQVTLSCSPISGHRSVSWYQQTPGQGLQFLFEYFSETQRNKGNFPGRFSGRQFSNSRSEMNVSTLELGDSALYLCASSLEGRASYEQYFGPGTRLTVT.

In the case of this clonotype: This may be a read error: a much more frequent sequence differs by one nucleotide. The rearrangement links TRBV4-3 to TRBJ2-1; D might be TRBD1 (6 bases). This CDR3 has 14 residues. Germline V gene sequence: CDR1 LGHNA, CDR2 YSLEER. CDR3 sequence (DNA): TGCGCCAGCAGCCAAGACTCCACAGGGAATGAGCAGCTCTTC. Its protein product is CASSQDSTGNEQLF.

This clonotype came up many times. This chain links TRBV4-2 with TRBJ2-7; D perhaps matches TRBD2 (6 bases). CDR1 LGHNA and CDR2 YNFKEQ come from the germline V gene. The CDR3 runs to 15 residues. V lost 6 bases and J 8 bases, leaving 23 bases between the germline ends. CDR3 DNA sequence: TGTGCCAGCAGTCCTCCTCCGGGACTGGCTCTTCAGCAGTACTTC. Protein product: CASSPPPGLALQQYF.

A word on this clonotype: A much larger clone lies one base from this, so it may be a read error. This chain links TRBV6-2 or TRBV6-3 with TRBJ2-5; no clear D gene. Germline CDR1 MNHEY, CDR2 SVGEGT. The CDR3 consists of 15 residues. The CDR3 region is CASSFHDEAQETKYF. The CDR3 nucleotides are TGTGCCAGCAGTTTCCATGACGAGGCCCAAGAGACCAAGTACTTC.

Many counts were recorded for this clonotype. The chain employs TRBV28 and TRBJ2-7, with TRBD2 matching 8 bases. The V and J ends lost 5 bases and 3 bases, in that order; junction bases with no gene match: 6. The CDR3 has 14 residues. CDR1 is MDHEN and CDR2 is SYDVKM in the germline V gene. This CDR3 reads CASSPSGGGYEQYF. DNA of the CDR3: TGTGCCAGCAGTCCATCGGGGGGGGGCTACGAGCAGTACTTC.

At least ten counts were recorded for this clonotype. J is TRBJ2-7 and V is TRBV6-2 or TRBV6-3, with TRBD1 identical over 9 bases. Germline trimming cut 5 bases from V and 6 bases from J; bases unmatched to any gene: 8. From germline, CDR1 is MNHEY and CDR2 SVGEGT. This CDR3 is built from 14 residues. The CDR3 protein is CASSPRDRVREQYF. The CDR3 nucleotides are TGTGCCAGCAGTCCCCGGGACAGGGTCCGCGAGCAGTACTTC.